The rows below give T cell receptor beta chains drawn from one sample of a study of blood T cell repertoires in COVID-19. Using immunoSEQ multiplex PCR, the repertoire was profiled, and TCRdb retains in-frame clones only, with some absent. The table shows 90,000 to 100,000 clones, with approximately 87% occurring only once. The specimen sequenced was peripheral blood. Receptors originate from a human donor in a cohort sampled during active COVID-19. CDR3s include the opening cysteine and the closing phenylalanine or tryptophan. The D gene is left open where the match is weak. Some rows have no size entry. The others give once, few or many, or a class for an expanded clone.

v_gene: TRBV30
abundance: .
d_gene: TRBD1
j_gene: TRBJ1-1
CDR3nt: TGTGCCTGGAGGGGCACAGGGGGCGGAAGTTGGGCTTTCTTT
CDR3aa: CAWRGTGGGSWAFF

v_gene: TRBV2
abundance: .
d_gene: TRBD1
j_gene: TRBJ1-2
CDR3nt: TGTGCCAGCAGTGAAAATGGTTTGACAGGGGGCGCGAACTATGGCTACACCTTC
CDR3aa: CASSENGLTGGANYGYTF

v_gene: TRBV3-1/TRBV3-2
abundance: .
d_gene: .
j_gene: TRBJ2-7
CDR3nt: TGTGCCAGCAGCCAAGCGGGCGGGACGGCTGGGTACTTC
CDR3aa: CASSQAGGTAGYF

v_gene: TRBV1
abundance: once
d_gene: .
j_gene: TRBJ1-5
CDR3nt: TGCACCAGCAGCCCGACCCTTCCGGGACAGGGTAGCAATCAGCCCCAGCATTTT
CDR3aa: CTSSPTLPGQGSNQPQHF

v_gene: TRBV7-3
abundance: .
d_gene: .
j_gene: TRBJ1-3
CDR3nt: TGTGCCAGCGGTGATGCAGGGGATGGAAACACCATATATTTT
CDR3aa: CASGDAGDGNTIYF

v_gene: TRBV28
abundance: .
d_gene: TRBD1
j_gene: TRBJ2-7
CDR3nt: TGTGCCAGCAGTTTGCATACCTCCCGCGTCGGGACAGTAGTCTACGAGCAGTACTTC
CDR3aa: CASSLHTSRVGTVVYEQYF

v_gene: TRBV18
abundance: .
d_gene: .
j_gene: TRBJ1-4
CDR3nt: TGTGCCAGCTCACTGCAACAGGGCCTTAATGAAAAACTGTTTTTT
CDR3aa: CASSLQQGLNEKLFF

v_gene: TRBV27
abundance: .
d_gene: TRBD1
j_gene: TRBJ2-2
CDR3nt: TGTGCCAGCAGGCGGGACAGGGCGTTCACCGGGGAGCTGTTTTTT
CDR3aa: CASRRDRAFTGELFF

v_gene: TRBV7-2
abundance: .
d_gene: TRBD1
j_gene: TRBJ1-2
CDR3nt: TGTGCCAGCAGCTCCCATCGAGGGGGCAGCGATGGCTACACCTTC
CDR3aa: CASSSHRGGSDGYTF

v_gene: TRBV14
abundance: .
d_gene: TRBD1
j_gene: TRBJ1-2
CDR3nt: TGTGCCAGCAGCCAAGCGGGGACAGGATCCCATCTCAACTATGGCTACACCTTC
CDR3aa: CASSQAGTGSHLNYGYTF

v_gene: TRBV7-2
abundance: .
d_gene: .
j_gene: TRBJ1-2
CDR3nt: TGTGCCAGCAGCTTAGGCCGGGGGTTCGGGGGCTACACCTTC
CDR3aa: CASSLGRGFGGYTF

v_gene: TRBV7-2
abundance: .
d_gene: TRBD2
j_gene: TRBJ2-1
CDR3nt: TGTGCCAGCAGCTTATCTCTAGCGGGACGGTCCTACAATGAGCAGTTCTTC
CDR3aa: CASSLSLAGRSYNEQFF

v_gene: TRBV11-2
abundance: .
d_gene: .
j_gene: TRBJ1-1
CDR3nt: TGTGCCAGCAGCACAGGGTTATGGAACACTGAAGCTTTCTTT
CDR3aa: CASSTGLWNTEAFF

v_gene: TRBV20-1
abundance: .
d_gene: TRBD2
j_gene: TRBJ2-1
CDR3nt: TGCAGTGCCCACGGCGGGAGGGAGCAGTTCTTC
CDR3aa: CSAHGGREQFF

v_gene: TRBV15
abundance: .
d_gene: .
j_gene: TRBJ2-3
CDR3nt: TGTGCCACCAGCACCTACAGGGTTCCTAAGGATACGCAGTATTTT
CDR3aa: CATSTYRVPKDTQYF

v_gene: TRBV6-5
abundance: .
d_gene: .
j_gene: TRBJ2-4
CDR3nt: TGTGCCAGCAGTTACTCGATCCTGGGCACTCAGTACTTC
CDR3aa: CASSYSILGTQYF

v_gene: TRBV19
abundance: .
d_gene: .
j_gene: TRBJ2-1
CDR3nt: TGTGCCAGTAGTAAGACTATTTCAAATGAGCAGTTCTTC
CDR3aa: CASSKTISNEQFF

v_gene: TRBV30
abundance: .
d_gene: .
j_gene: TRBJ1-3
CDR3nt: TGTGCCTGGGGGACACCTGGAAACACCATATATTTT
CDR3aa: CAWGTPGNTIYF

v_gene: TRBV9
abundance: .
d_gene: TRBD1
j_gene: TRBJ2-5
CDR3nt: TGTGCCAGCAGCACCCGACAGGGAAAGGCAGAGACCCAGTACTTC
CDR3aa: CASSTRQGKAETQYF

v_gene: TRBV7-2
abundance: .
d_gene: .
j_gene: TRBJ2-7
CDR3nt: TGTGCCAGCAGTTACAGGGTAACCACCTACGAGCAGTACTTC
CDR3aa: CASSYRVTTYEQYF

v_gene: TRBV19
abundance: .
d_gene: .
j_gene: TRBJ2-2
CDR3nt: TGTGCCAGTAGAGAGTCGGCACAGTCGAACACCGGGGAGCTGTTTTTT
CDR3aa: CASRESAQSNTGELFF

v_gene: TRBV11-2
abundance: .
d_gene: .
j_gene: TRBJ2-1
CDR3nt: TGTGCCAGCAGCTTAAGGCGCGGGGCGGATGAGCAGTTCTTC
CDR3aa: CASSLRRGADEQFF

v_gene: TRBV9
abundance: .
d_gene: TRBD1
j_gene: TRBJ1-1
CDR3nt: TGTGCCAGCAGCCCACTCCGGACAGGTTCCCTCAACACTGAAGCTTTCTTT
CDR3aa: CASSPLRTGSLNTEAFF

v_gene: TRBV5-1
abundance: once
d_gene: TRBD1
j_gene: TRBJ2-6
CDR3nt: TGCGCCACCTCGCAGGGGGTAATATCTGGGGCCAACGTCCTGACTTTC
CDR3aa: CATSQGVISGANVLTF

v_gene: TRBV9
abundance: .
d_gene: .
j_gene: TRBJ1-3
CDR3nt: TGTGCCAGCAGCGTAGGGGGAGTCGGAAACACCATATATTTT
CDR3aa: CASSVGGVGNTIYF

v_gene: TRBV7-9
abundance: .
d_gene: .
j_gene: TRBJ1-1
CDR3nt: TGTGCCAGCAGCTTAGTGGGGGGATCTATGAACACTGAAGCTTTCTTT
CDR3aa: CASSLVGGSMNTEAFF

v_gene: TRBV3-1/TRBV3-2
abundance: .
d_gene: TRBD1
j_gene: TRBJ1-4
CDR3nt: TGTGCCAGCAGCCAGACAGGGAGTTTAGAAAAACTGTTTTTT
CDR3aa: CASSQTGSLEKLFF

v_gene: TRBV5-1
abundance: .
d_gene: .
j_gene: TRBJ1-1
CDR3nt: TGCGCCAGCAGCTTGCGCAGTTCCACTGAAGCTTTCTTT
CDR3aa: CASSLRSSTEAFF

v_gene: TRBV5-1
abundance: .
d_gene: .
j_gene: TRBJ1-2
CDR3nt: TGCGCCAGCAGCTTCAGGGTATCGCATGGCTACACCTTC
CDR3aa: CASSFRVSHGYTF

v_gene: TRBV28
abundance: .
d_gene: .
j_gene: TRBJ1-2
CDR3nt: TGTGCCAGCAGTAAAAACAGGGTCGGTCTTGGCTACACCTTC
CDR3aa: CASSKNRVGLGYTF

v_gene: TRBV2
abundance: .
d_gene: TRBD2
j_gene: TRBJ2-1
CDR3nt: TGTGCCAGCAGTGATCGTAGCGGGAGCTACAATGAGCAGTTCTTC
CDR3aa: CASSDRSGSYNEQFF

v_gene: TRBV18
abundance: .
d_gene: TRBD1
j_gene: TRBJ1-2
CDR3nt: TGTGCCAGCTCACGGGACAGCCAAGCTAACTATGGCTACACCTTC
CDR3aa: CASSRDSQANYGYTF

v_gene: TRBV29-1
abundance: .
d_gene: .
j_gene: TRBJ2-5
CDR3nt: TGCAGCGTTGATCCGTCACAGGGTGAGGAGACCCAGTACTTC
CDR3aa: CSVDPSQGEETQYF

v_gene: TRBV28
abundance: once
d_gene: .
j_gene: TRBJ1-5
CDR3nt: TGTGCCTCACTTGGGGGGGGCCTATATCAGCCCCAGCATTTT
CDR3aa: CASLGGGLYQPQHF

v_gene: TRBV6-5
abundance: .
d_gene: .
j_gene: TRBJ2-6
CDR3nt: TGTGCCAGCAGTTACTCAGCGCTGGGGGCCAACGTCCTGACTTTC
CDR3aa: CASSYSALGANVLTF

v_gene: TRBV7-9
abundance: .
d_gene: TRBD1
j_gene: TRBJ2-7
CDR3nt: TGTGCCAGCAGCTTAGAGGCAGGGGGTTCCTACGAGCAGTACTTC
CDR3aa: CASSLEAGGSYEQYF

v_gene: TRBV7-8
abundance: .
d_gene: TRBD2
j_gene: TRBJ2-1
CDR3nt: TGTGCCAGCAGCTTCCCGGGACTAACTAACAATGAGCAGTTCTTC
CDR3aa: CASSFPGLTNNEQFF

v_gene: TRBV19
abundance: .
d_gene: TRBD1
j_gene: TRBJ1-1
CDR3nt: TGTGCCAGTAGTATACGGGACAGGGTCGCTGAAGCTTTCTTT
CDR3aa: CASSIRDRVAEAFF

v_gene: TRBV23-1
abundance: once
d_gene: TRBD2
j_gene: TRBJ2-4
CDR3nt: TGCGCCAGCAGTCACCGAAATAGCGGGAGGGCCTCCAAAAACATTCAGTACTTC
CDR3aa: CASSHRNSGRASKNIQYF

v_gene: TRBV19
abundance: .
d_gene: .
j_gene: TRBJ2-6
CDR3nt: TGTGCCAGTAGTATATCTCGACAGGCGATCTCTGGGGCCAACGTCCTGACTTTC
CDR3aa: CASSISRQAISGANVLTF

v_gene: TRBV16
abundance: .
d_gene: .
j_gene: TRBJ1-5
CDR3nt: TGTGCCAGCAGCCAATCAGGAGGGATCAATCAGCCCCAGCATTTT
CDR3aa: CASSQSGGINQPQHF

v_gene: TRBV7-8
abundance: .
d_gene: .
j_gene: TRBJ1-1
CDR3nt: TGTGCCAGCAGCTTATTATCGGGAGCTGAAGCTTTCTTT
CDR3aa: CASSLLSGAEAFF

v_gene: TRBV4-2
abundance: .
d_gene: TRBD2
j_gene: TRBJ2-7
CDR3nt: TGTGCCAGCAGCGCCCAAGGACTAGCTCACTACGAGCAGTACTTC
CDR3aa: CASSAQGLAHYEQYF

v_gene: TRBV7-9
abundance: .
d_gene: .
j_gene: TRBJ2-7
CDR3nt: TGTGCCAGCAGCTTAGGCGGGGCGGGCCAAACCTACGAGCAGTACTTC
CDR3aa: CASSLGGAGQTYEQYF

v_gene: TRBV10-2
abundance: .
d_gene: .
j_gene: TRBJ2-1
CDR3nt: TGCGCCAGCAGTGAGTCGAGGCGGCGGGGACTCTCCTACAATGAGCAGTTCTTC
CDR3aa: CASSESRRRGLSYNEQFF

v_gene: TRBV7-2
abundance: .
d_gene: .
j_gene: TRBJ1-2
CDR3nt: TGTGCCAGCAGCGAACGCGGTGGCTACACCTTC
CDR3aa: CASSERGGYTF

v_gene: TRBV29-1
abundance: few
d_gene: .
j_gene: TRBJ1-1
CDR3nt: TGCAGCGTTGTGGGGACTTTGAACACTGAAGCTTTCTTT
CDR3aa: CSVVGTLNTEAFF

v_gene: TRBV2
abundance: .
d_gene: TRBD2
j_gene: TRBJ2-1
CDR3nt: TGTGCCAGCTGGTGGCGGGGGGCGGACAATGAGCAGTTCTTC
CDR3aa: CASWWRGADNEQFF